This TCR beta chain came from a study of early stage breast cancer tumors. The repertoire was sequenced with immunoSEQ multiplex PCR; TCRdb's copy has only in-frame clones and lacks some. The table records 25,000 to 30,000 clones, approximately 72% of them present only once. The CDR3 runs to 14 residues. Germline V gene lookup returns CDR1 MNHNS and CDR2 SASEGT. V shed 7 bases, J shed 5 bases, and the junction held 9 bases outside the gene matches. The chain has TRBV6-1 and TRBJ2-7; 9 positions match TRBD2. The specimen was blood. The receptor was derived from a person aged 50-59 years with breast cancer. DNA for the CDR3: TGTGCCAGCACCTTAGTAGCGGGAGCTAACGAGCAGTACTTC. Its translation: CASTLVAGANEQYF.